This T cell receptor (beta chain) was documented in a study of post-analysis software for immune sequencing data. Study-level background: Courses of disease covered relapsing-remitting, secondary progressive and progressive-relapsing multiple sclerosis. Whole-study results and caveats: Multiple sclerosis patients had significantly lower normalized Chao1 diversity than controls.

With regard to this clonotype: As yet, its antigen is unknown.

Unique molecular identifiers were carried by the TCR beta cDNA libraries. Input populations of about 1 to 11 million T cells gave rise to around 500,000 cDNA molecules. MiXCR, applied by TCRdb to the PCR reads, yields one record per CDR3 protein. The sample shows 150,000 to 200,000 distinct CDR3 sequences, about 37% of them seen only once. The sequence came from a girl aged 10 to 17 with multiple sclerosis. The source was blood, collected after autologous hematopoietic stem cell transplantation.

CDR3 in DNA: TGTGCCAGCAGCTTGGATTGGGGGGTAGAGGAGACCCAGTACTTC. Translation gives CASSLDWGVEETQYF. The V call is TRBV5-6, the J call TRBJ2-5, with D perhaps TRBD2 (6 bases). CDR3 length equals 15 residues. Germline CDR1 and CDR2: SGHDT and YYEEEE. Trimming removed 0 bases at V and 5 bases at J, with 14 bases between.